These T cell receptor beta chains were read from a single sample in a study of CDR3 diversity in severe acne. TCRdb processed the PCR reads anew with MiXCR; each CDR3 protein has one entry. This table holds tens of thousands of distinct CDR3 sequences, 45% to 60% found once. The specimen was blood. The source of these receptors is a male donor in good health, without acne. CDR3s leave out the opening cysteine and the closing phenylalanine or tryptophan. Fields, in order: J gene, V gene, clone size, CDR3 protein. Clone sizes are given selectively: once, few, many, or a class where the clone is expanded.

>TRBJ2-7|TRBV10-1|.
ASSSGRALDEQY
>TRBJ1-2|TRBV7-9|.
ASSQQEIYGCT
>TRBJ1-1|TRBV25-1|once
ASTSSVNTEAF
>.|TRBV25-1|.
ASLLRGWRAKNIQY
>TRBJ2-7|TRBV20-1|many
SARDLGQRESYEQY
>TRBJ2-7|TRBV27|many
ASSLFGTGSYEQY
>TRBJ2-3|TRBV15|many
ATSRGGEGDTQY
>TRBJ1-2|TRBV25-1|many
ASSPLEPNYGYT
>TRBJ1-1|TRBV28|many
ASSPPGNTEAF
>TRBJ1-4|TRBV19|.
ASSQLAGDANEKLF
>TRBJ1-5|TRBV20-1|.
SARSPGKTSYEPQH
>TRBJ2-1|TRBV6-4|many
ASSVTSGGSYNEQF
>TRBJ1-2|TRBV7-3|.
ASRPSGDYGYT
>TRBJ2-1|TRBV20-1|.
SAHPEDSSNEQF
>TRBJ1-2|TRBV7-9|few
ASSLGQMYGYT
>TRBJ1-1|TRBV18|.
ASSPRTTRTGRNTEAF
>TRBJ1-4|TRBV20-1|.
SGRVLRNEKLF
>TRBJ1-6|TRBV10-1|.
ASSQGGGPPLH
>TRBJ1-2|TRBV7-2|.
ASSLSHSRSPGGYT
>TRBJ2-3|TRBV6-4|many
ASSAGRSTDTQY
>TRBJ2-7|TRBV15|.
ATSRDLARGTSYEQY
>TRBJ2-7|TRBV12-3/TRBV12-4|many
ASSFEDVSYEQY
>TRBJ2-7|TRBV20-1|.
SARDTSGRAGYEQY
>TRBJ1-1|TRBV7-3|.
ASSPGAGAEAF
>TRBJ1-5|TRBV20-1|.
SARTGGGYSNQPQH
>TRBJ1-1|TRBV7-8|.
ASSPQGTRTEAF
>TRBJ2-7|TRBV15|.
ATSRDNTAGREQY
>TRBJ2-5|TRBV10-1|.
ASSEVGKETQY
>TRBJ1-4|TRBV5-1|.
ASSLATGGEKLF
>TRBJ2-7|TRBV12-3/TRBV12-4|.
ASSPGLAGDEQY
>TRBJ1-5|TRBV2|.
ASSRQGPNQPQH
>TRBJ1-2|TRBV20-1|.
SATPTDRDGGYT
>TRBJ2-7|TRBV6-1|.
ASRVQGGAGGYEQY
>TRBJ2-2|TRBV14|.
ASSQGQGRAGELF
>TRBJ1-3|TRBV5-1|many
ASSLDFTSDRTSGNTIY
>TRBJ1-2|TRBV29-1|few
SVDAETYGYT
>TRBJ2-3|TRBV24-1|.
ATSVGSGSSADTQY
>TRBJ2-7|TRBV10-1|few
ASSEGATGYEQY
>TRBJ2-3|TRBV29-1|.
SVPAGVTDTQY
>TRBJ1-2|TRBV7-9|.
ASSSQSAENGSP
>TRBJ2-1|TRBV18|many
ASSPGLEDEQF
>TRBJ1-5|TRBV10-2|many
ASSLQGVYSNQPQH
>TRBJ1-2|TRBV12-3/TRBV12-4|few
ASSRVQDIPTYGYT
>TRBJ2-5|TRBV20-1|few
SARSQRERRETQY
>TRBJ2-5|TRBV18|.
ASSPLDREETQY
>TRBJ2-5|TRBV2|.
ASSEGHGGSQY
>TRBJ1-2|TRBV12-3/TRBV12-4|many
ASSPWDRDYGYT
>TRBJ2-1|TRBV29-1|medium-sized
SVDSRVSYNEQF
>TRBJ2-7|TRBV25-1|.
ASSTSDLAGRSSYEQY
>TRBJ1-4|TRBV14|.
ASSQVAEKLF
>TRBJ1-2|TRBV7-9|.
ASSPDRGYNGYT
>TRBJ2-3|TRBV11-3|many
ASSLDLGLAGNTDTQY